The clone carrying this T cell receptor beta chain was seen just once. Reverse transcription of roughly 0.5 to 1 ug RNA used random hexamers. The TCR beta CDR3 was amplified by immunoSEQ multiplex PCR across 54 Vbeta, 13 Jbeta. MiXCR, applied by TCRdb to the immunoSEQ multiplex PCR reads, yields one record per CDR3 protein. The table lists a few hundred thousand distinct CDR3 sequences, about 85% of them singletons, with 0.12% in the top ten. The CDR3 has 16 residues. Looked up from germline, CDR1 is MNHEY and CDR2 is SMNVEV (reference sequence). V lost 4 bases to trimming and J lost 1 base, with 17 bases between them. The data originate from a study of CD8 T cells in Susac syndrome. Sequencing of TCR beta covered CD8+ and CD4+ T cells obtained from blood.

This clonotype was sampled from a human donor with multiple sclerosis. The V call is TRBV27, the J call TRBJ2-7, with unresolved D. Sequencing was carried out using CD8+ T cells from PBMCs. CDR3 residues: CASSSISDLRSYEQYF. The CDR3 nucleotides are TGTGCCAGCAGTTCAATTTCCGACCTGCGGTCCTACGAGCAGTACTTC.